These 19 T cell receptor beta chains were sequenced from one sample in a study of blood T cell repertoires in COVID-19 (TCRdb year 2020). The method behind the library was the immunoSEQ multiplex PCR assay. Sourced from immuneACCESS, this table was stored by TCRdb with only in-frame sequences that have V and J called. A share of the clones is absent; for the studies checked, an unresolved V gene accounts for under half, and the remainder has no known explanation. This sample holds more than 250,000 clones; around 88% were observed only once. About 1.5% of the sample rests with the top ten. The sample taken for sequencing was peripheral blood. All receptors come from a woman aged 30 to 39 with COVID-19, enrolled during active disease.

This chain uses TRBV3-1 (or the pseudogene TRBV3-2) with TRBJ2-3; 7 nucleotides line up with TRBD2. The J segment lost 5 bases and the V segment lost 5 bases, leaving 4 bases of the junction unmatched. The CDR3 sequence is 13 residues long. Looked up from germline, CDR1 is LGHDT and CDR2 is YNNKEL (reference sequence). CDR3 DNA sequence: TGTGCCAGCAGCAGGGGACTACAAGATACGCAGTATTTT. Residues: CASSRGLQDTQYF.

The J gene is TRBJ1-5, the V gene TRBV28, with a tentative D call TRBD1 (5 bases). The CDR3 runs 12 residues. Per the germline V gene, CDR1 is MDHEN and CDR2 is SYDVKM. V gave up 10 bases and J gave up 3 bases, with 10 bases separating them. This chain's CDR3 is CATHRINQPQHF. The CDR3 coding sequence is TGTGCCACCCACAGGATCAATCAGCCCCAGCATTTT.

The table lists this clone with a count of one. This chain uses TRBV6-5 with TRBJ1-2; D remains ambiguous. There are 11 residues in the CDR3. Trimming removed 7 bases from V and 7 bases from J, with 10 bases in between. Germline V CDR1 and CDR2: MNHEY, SVGAGI. This CDR3 is CASIQNFGYTF. In nucleotides, the CDR3 is TGTGCCAGCATCCAGAATTTTGGCTACACCTTC.

The chain carries TRBV5-4 and TRBJ1-1; D unresolved. V gave up 0 bases and J gave up 5 bases, with 11 bases separating them. Germline CDR1 and CDR2: SGHNT and YYREEE (reference sequence). This CDR3 contains 14 residues. In nucleotides, the CDR3 is TGTGCCAGCAGCTTGGACACGGCGAGGACTGAAGCTTTCTTT. Translation: CASSLDTARTEAFF. The complete variable domain, with remaining parts taken from reference TRBV5-4 and TRBJ1-1, reads ETGVTQSPTHLIKTRGQQVTLRCSSQSGHNTVSWYQQALGQGPQFIFQYYREEENGRGNFPPRFSGLQFPNYSSELNVNALELDDSALYLCASSLDTARTEAFFGQGTRLTVV.

The chain recombines TRBV27 with TRBJ1-4; D uncertain. The V end lost 3 bases, the J end lost 6 bases, and 11 bases lay between the germline ends. This CDR3 spans 14 amino acids. Germline CDR1 reads MNHEY; CDR2 reads SMNVEV (reference sequence). The CDR3 sequence is CASSFVGVDEKLFF. In DNA form, the CDR3 reads TGTGCCAGCAGTTTCGTCGGGGTGGATGAAAAACTGTTTTTT.

This sequence joins TRBV7-8 and TRBJ1-1; TRBD1 might be the D (5 bases). V gave up 2 bases and J gave up 3 bases, with 7 bases separating them. Germline lookup yields CDR1 SGHVS and CDR2 FQNEAQ. The CDR3 runs 13 residues. CDR3 loop: CASSLTRDTEAFF. The CDR3 DNA reads as TGTGCCAGCAGCTTAACCAGGGACACTGAAGCTTTCTTT.

The CDR3 DNA sequence: TGTGCCAGCAGGAGGGAGGGGACTGGGGGAGATACGCAGTATTTT. Residues: CASRREGTGGDTQYF. The V call is TRBV2, the J call TRBJ2-3, with 7 bases identical to TRBD2. Germline CDR1 and CDR2: SNHLY and FYNNEI. The V segment lost 6 bases and the J segment 5 bases; nucleotides outside the gene matches: 11. The CDR3 loop spans 15 amino acids.

The V gene is TRBV30, the J gene TRBJ1-4; 7 bases match TRBD1. CDR1 and CDR2 from the germline V gene are GTSNPN and SVGIG (reference sequence). CDR3 size: 13 residues. V dropped 7 bases and J dropped 4; count of bases not matched to a gene: 6. The CDR3 sequence is CALSGQFNEKLFF. Here the CDR3 DNA reads TGTGCCTTATCGGGACAGTTTAATGAAAAACTGTTTTTT.

The V call is TRBV6-2 or TRBV6-3, the J call TRBJ2-1; TRBD1 might be the D (6 bases). The CDR3 extends over 16 amino acids. Germline CDR1 is MNHEY and CDR2 is SVGEGT. V lost 1 base to trimming and J lost 3 bases, with 13 bases between them. For the CDR3, the DNA is TGTGCCAGCAGTTACTTGTCAGGGGCCAACTACAATGAGCAGTTCTTC. This encodes CASSYLSGANYNEQFF.

J is TRBJ2-7 and V is TRBV18, with 8 bases lining up with TRBD1. Per the germline V gene, CDR1 is KGHSH and CDR2 is LQKENI. The junction had 5 bases not matched to a gene; V was cut back by 1 base and J by 6 bases. The CDR3 sequence is 14 residues long. The CDR3 DNA reads as TGTGCCAGCTCACCACGAGGACAGGGAAGCGAGCAGTACGTC. Translation: CASSPRGQGSEQYV.

V usage is TRBV19 and J usage is TRBJ2-2; 13 bases fit TRBD2. Germline-derived CDR1 and CDR2 are LNHDA and SQIVND (reference sequence). V was pared by 8 bases and J by 7 bases, with 7 bases of the junction left unmatched. CDR3 size: 15 residues. CDR3 residues: CASFRTSGGGGELFF. Here the CDR3 DNA reads TGTGCCAGTTTTCGGACTAGCGGGGGAGGCGGGGAGCTGTTTTTT.

The V gene is TRBV9, the J gene TRBJ2-5; D perhaps matches TRBD1 (6 bases). The length of the CDR3 is 15 residues. Per the germline V gene, CDR1 is SGDLS and CDR2 is YYNGEE. Trimming took 3 bases from V and 1 from J, leaving 13 bases between them. The DNA of the CDR3 is TGTGCCAGCAGCGGTTCCGGGACACCCCAAGAGACCCAGTACTTC. This sequence encodes CASSGSGTPQETQYF.

The chain combines TRBV5-4 with TRBJ2-5, with TRBD1 identical over 8 bases. The CDR3 is made up of 16 amino acids. Trimming removed 4 bases from V and 12 bases from J; junction bases left unmatched: 20. CDR1 is SGHNT and CDR2 is YYREEE in the germline V gene (reference sequence). In DNA form, the CDR3 reads TGTGCCAGCAGCCGCGGTCGGGGAGGACAGGGATTAAGCGAGTACTTC. The encoded protein is CASSRGRGGQGLSEYF.

The chain has TRBV28 and TRBJ2-1; TRBD1 matches at 9 bases. Germline loops: CDR1 MDHEN, CDR2 SYDVKM. With V trimmed by 4 bases and J by 4 bases, 8 bases remained unmatched. This CDR3 has 16 residues. The CDR3: CASSYRGTGRYNEQFF. CDR3 coding DNA: TGTGCCAGCAGTTACCGGGGGACAGGGAGGTACAATGAGCAGTTCTTC.

This chain uses TRBV6-1 with TRBJ1-2; TRBD1 matches 9 bases. Germline CDR1 reads MNHNS; CDR2 reads SASEGT. This CDR3 comprises 15 residues. Germline trimming cut 2 bases from V and 4 bases from J; bases unmatched to any gene: 5. Written as DNA, the CDR3 is TGTGCCAGCAGTGAATCTACAGGGGGCGTCTATGGCTACACCTTC. The encoded protein is CASSESTGGVYGYTF.

The chain combines TRBV3-1 (or the pseudogene TRBV3-2) with TRBJ1-5; the D is unclear. V was pared by 0 bases and J by 9 bases, with 9 bases between. Germline lookup yields CDR1 LGHDT and CDR2 YNNKEL (reference sequence). This CDR3 region has 13 residues. In DNA form, the CDR3 reads TGTGCCAGCAGCCAAGATACAGCCGGGCCCCAGCATTTT. Translation gives CASSQDTAGPQHF.

The rearrangement links TRBV2 to TRBJ1-1; possibly TRBD1 for D (6 bases). The germline V and J ends were trimmed by 6 bases and 6 bases, with 17 bases remaining between them. The CDR3 covers 14 residues. Per germline, CDR1 SNHLY and CDR2 FYNNEI. The CDR3 DNA is TGTGCCAGCAGGGTTTTCAGAGGGGGTCCTGAAGCTTTCTTT. As protein: CASRVFRGGPEAFF.

This clone appeared a single time. This sequence joins TRBV24-1 and TRBJ2-1, with 7 bases lining up with TRBD2. The germline V gene has CDR1 KGHDR and CDR2 SFDVKD. V lost 3 bases to trimming and J lost 2 bases; unmatched junction nucleotides: 6. The CDR3 is made up of 16 amino acids. The DNA of the CDR3 is TGTGCCACCAGTGATAAGACTAGCCGTACCTACAATGAGCAGTTCTTC. This codes for CATSDKTSRTYNEQFF.

The gene calls are TRBV6-2 or TRBV6-3 and TRBJ1-1; 9 bases align to TRBD1. V shed 6 bases and J 3 bases; nucleotides not matched to a gene: 5. The CDR3 sequence is 14 residues long. Germline values: CDR1 MNHEY, CDR2 SVGEGT. CDR3 in DNA: TGTGCCAGCAGCGCCGGGACAGGGTACACTGAAGCTTTCTTT. It specifies CASSAGTGYTEAFF.